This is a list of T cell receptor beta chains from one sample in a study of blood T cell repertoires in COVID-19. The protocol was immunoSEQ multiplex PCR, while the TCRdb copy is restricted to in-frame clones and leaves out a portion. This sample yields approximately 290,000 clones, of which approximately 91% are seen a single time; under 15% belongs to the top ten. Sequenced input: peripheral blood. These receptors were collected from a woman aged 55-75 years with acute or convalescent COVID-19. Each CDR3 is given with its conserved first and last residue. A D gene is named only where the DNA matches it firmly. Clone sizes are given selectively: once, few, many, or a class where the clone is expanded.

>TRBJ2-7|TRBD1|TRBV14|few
CASSPWDRPTYEQYF
TGTGCCAGCAGCCCCTGGGACAGGCCAACCTACGAGCAGTACTTC
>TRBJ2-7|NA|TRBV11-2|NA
CASSNDGGTYEQYF
TGTGCCAGCAGCAATGACGGGGGTACCTACGAGCAGTACTTC
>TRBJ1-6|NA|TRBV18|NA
CASSLRGGGNISPLHF
TGTGCCAGCTCCCTCCGAGGCGGGGGGAATATTTCACCCCTCCACTTT
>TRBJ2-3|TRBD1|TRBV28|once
CASSLQGEGDTQYF
TGTGCCAGCAGTTTACAGGGGGAAGGAGATACGCAGTATTTT
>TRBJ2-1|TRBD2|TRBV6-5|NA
CASSPTSGYNEQFF
TGTGCCAGCAGTCCGACTAGCGGGTACAATGAGCAGTTCTTC
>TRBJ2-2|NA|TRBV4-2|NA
CASSRSGGQNTGELFF
TGTGCCAGCAGCCGATCCGGAGGGCAGAACACCGGGGAGCTGTTTTTT
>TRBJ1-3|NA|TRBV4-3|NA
CASSQGPGNTIYF
TGCGCCAGCAGCCAAGGGCCTGGAAACACCATATATTTT
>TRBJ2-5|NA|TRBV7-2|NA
CASSPRRETQYF
TGTGCCAGCAGCCCACGTCGGGAGACCCAGTACTTC
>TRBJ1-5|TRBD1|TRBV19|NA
CASSMGQGGLSNQPQHF
TGTGCCAGTAGTATGGGACAGGGGGGGTTGAGCAATCAGCCCCAGCATTTT
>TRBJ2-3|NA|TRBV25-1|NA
CASSDTNRVLTDTQYF
TGTGCCAGCAGTGATACTAACAGGGTATTGACAGATACGCAGTATTTT
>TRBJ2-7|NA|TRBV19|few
CASSRERSSYEQYF
TGTGCCAGTAGTAGGGAGAGGTCTAGCTACGAGCAGTACTTC
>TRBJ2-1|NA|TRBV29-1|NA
CSVEVGLYSGNEQFF
TGCAGCGTTGAAGTGGGGTTATATAGCGGCAATGAGCAGTTCTTC
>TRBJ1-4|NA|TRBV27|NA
CASSSQRRVLQDEKLFF
TGTGCCAGCAGTTCCCAACGAAGGGTTTTACAGGATGAAAAACTGTTTTTT
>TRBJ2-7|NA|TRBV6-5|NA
CASSYSLSRGGEQYF
TGTGCCAGCAGTTATTCACTCTCAAGGGGGGGCGAGCAGTACTTC
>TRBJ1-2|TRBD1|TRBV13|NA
CASSPGQGDGYTF
TGTGCCAGCAGCCCGGGACAGGGGGACGGCTACACCTTC
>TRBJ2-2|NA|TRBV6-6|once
CASSYSTGLNTGELFF
TGTGCCAGCAGTTACTCGACAGGACTCAACACCGGGGAGCTGTTTTTT
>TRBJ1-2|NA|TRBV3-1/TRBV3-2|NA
CASSQQGYGYTF
TGTGCCAGCAGCCAGCAGGGATATGGCTACACCTTC
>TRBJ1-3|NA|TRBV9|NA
CASGPGSSGNTIYF
TGTGCCAGCGGTCCGGGAAGCTCTGGAAACACCATATATTTT
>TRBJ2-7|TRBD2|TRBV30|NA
CALGLAEPYEQYF
TGTGCCTTAGGACTAGCGGAACCCTACGAGCAGTACTTC
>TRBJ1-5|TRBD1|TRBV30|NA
CAWRQGGQPQHF
TGTGCCTGGAGGCAGGGGGGTCAGCCCCAGCATTTT
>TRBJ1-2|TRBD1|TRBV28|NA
CASRTGTGDGYTF
TGTGCCAGCAGAACCGGGACAGGGGATGGCTACACCTTC
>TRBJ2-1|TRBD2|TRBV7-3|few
CASSLTSGGAEDNEQFF
TGTGCCAGCAGTTTGACTAGCGGGGGGGCCGAAGACAATGAGCAGTTCTTC
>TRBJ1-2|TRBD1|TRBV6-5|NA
CASSFNRDSLNGYTF
TGTGCCAGCAGTTTCAATCGGGACAGTTTAAATGGCTACACCTTC
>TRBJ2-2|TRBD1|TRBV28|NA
CASRKRLTGTENTGELFF
TGTGCCAGCAGGAAGAGACTCACCGGGACAGAGAACACCGGGGAGCTGTTTTTT
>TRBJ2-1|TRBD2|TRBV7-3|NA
CASSSSGGRPYNEQFF
TGTGCCAGCAGCTCCAGCGGGGGGAGACCCTACAATGAGCAGTTCTTC
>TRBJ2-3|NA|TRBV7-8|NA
CASSLGAGGTDTQYF
TGTGCCAGCAGCTTAGGGGCAGGGGGCACAGATACGCAGTATTTT
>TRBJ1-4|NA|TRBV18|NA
CASSPRTTNEKLFF
TGTGCCAGCTCCCCCAGGACAACTAATGAAAAACTGTTTTTT
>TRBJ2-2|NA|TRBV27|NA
CASSRQVGKAGELFF
TGTGCCAGCAGTCGACAGGTTGGGAAGGCCGGGGAGCTGTTTTTT